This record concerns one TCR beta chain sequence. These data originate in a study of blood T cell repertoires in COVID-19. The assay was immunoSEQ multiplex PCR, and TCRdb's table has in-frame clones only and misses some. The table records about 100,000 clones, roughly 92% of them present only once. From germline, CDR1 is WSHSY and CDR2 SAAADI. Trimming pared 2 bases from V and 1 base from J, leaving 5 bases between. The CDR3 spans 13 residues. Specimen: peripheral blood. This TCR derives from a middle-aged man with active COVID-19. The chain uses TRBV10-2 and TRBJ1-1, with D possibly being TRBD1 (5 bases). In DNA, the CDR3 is TGCGCCAGCAGTGAGCAGGGGAACACTGAAGCTTTCTTT. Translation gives CASSEQGNTEAFF.